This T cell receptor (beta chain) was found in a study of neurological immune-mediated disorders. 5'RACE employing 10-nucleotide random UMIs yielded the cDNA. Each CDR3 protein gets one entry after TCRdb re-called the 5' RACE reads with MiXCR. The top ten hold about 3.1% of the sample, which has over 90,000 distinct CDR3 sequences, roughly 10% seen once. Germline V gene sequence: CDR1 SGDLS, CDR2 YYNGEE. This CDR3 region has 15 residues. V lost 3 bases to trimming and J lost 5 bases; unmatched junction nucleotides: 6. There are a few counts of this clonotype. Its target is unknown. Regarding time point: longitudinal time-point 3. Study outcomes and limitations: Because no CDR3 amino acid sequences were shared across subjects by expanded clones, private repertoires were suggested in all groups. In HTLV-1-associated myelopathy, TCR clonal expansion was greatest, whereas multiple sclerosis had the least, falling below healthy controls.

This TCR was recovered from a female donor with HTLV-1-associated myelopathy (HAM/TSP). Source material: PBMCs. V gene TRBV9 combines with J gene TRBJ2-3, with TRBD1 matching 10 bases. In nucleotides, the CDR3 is TGTGCCAGCAGCGACGGACAGGGGGTTAGAGATACGCAGTATTTT. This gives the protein CASSDGQGVRDTQYF.